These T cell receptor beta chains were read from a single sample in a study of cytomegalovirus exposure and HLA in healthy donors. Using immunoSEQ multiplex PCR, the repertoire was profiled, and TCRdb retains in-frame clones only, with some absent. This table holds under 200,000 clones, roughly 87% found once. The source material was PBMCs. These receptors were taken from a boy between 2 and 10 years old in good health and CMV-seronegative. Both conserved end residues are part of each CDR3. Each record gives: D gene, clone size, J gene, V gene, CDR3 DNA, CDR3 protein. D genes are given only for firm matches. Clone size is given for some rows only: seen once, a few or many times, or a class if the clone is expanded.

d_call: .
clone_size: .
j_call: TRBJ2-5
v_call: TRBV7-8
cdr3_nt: TGTGCCAGCAGCTTAAGGTTCCAGCGGGAGACCCAGTACTTC
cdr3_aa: CASSLRFQRETQYF

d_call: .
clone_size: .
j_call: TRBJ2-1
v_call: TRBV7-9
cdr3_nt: TGTGCCAGCAGCTTACCTAGATCTGGAGGACTACCGGTAGAGCAGTTCTTC
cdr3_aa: CASSLPRSGGLPVEQFF

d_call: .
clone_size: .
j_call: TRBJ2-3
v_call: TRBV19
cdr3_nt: TGTGCCAGTAGTATCGGACAGTCCACAGATACGCAGTATTTT
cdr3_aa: CASSIGQSTDTQYF

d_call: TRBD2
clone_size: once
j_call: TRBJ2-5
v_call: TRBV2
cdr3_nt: TGTGCCACCGGACTAGCGGAAGAGACCCAGTACTTC
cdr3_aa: CATGLAEETQYF

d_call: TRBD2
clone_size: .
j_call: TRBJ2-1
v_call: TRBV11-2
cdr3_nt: TGTGCCAGCAGCTTAGCCGGGACTAGCGGGCCTCCCTACAATGAGCAGTTCTTC
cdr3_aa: CASSLAGTSGPPYNEQFF

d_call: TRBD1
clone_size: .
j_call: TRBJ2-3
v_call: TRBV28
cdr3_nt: TGTGCCAGCAGGTCGGGCAGGGGGCGCATCACAGATACGCAGTATTTT
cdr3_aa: CASRSGRGRITDTQYF

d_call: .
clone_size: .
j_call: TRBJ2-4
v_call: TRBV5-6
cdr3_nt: TGTGCCAGCAGCTCTAGTGAACGAGCCAAAAACATTCAGTACTTC
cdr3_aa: CASSSSERAKNIQYF

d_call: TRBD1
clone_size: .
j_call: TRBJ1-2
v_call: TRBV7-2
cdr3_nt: TGTGCCAGCAGCTTAAAAATTGGGACAGACTATGGCTACACCTTC
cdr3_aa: CASSLKIGTDYGYTF

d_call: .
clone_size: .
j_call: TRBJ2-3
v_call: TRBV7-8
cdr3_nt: TGTGCCAGCAGCGCCAGCGCAGTGAGAGATACGCAGTATTTT
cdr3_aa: CASSASAVRDTQYF

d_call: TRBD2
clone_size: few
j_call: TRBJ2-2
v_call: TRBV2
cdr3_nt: TGTGCCAGCAAAGGTAGTGGACTAGCGGGGGTAAACACCGGGGAGCTGTTTTTT
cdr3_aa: CASKGSGLAGVNTGELFF

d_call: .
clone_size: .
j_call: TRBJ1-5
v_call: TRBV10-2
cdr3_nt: TGCGCCAGCAGTTCCGGGGATCAGCCCCAGCATTTT
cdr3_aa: CASSSGDQPQHF

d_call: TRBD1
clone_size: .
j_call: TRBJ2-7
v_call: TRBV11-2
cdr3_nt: TGTGCCAGCAGCCAGTCGGGACAGGGCCACGAGCAGTACTTC
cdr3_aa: CASSQSGQGHEQYF

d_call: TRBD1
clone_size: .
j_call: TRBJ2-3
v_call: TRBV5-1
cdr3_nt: TGCGCCAGCAGCGGATGGGACAGGTCGGTAGATACGCAGTATTTT
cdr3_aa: CASSGWDRSVDTQYF

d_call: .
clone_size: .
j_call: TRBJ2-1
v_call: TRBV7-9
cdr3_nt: TGTGCCAGCAGCTTAGGAACAGTCTTGAATGAGCAGTTCTTC
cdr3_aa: CASSLGTVLNEQFF

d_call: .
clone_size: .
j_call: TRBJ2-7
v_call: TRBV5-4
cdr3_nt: TGTACCAGCAGCTTCGGGAGCTCCTACGAGCAGTACTTC
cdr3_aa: CTSSFGSSYEQYF

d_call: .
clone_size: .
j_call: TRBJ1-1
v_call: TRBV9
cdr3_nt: TGTGCCAGCAGCGTAGACCCAGGGGATCTGACTGAAGCTTTCTTT
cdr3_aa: CASSVDPGDLTEAFF

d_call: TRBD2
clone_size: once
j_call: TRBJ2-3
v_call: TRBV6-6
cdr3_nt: TGTGCCAGCACCTTAAGCGGGGGGGCGGGGGATACGCAGTATTTT
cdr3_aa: CASTLSGGAGDTQYF